What follows are 2 T cell receptor beta chains derived from one specimen sequenced in a study of T cell responses to AZD1222 COVID-19 vaccine. Clones were sequenced by immunoSEQ multiplex PCR, and TCRdb holds only the in-frame ones, with some missing. The repertoire includes around 120,000 clones, about nine tenths of them detected once, and under 3% sits in the top ten. This specimen consisted of peripheral blood, obtained 28 days after the second AZD1222 dose. These TCRs come from an adult who received the AZD1222 COVID-19 vaccine.

The rearrangement joins TRBV18 to TRBJ1-5, with 7 bases identical to TRBD1. CDR1 KGHSH and CDR2 LQKENI come from the germline V gene. The junction had 6 bases not matched to a gene; V was cut back by 3 bases and J by 1 base. The CDR3 runs to 16 residues. CDR3 sequence: CASSPGTQGSNQPQHF. CDR3 DNA sequence: TGTGCCAGCTCACCGGGAACACAGGGGAGCAATCAGCCCCAGCATTTT.

The chain couples TRBV4-1 to TRBJ2-2; D may match TRBD1 or TRBD2 (5 bases each). V was cut by 4 bases and J by 2 bases, with 20 bases left in between. Germline V lookup: CDR1 MGHRA, CDR2 YSYEKL. The CDR3 contains 18 residues. The CDR3 loop reads CASSRGRGVGVNTGELFF. The CDR3 DNA reads TGCGCCAGCAGCCGCGGAAGGGGAGTTGGGGTCAACACCGGGGAGCTGTTTTTT.